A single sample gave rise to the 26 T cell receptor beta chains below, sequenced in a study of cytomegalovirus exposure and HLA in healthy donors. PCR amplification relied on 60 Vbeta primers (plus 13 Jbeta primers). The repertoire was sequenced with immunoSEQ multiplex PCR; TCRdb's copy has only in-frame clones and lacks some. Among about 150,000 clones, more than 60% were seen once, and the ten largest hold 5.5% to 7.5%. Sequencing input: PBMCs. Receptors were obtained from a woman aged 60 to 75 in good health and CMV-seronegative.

The CDR3 DNA reads TGTGCCAGTAGTACCCGGGGGGGGATCAGCTCCTACAATGAGCAGTTCTTC. It encodes CASSTRGGISSYNEQFF. V gene TRBV19 combines with J gene TRBJ2-1; 8 bases agree with TRBD2. The CDR3 totals 17 residues. With 4 bases clipped from V and 0 bases from J, the junction kept 8 bases outside the gene matches. Germline V CDR1 and CDR2: LNHDA, SQIVND (reference sequence).

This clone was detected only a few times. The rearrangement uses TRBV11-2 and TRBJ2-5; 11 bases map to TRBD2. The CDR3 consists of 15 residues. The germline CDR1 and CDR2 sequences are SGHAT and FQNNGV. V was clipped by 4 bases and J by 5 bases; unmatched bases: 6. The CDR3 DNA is TGTGCCAGCAGCTATAGCGGGAGGGGGCCGGAGACCCAGTACTTC. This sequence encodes CASSYSGRGPETQYF.

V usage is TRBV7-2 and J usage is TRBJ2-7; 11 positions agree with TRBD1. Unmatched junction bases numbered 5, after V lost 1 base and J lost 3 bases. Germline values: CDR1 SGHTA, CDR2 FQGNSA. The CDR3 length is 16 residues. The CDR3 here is CASSLVLGQGGYEQYF. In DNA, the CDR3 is TGTGCCAGCAGCTTAGTTTTGGGACAGGGGGGCTACGAGCAGTACTTC.

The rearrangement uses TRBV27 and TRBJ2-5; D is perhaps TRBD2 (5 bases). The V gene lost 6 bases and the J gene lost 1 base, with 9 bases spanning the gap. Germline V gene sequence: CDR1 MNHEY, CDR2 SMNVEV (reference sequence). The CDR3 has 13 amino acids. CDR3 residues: CASSHRGQETQYF. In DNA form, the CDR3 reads TGTGCCAGCAGCCACCGGGGCCAAGAGACCCAGTACTTC.

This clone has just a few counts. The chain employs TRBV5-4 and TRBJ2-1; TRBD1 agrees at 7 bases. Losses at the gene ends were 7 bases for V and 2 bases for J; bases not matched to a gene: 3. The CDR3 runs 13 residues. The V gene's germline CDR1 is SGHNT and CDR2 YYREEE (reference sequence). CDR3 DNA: TGTGCCAGCCAAGACAGGGCCTACAATGAGCAGTTCTTC. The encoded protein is CASQDRAYNEQFF.

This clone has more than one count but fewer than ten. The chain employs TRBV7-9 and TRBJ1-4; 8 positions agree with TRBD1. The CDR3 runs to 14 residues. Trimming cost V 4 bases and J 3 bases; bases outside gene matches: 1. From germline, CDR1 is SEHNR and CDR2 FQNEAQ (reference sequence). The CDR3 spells CASSSQGANEKLFF. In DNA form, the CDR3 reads TGTGCCAGCAGCTCACAGGGGGCTAATGAAAAACTGTTTTTT.

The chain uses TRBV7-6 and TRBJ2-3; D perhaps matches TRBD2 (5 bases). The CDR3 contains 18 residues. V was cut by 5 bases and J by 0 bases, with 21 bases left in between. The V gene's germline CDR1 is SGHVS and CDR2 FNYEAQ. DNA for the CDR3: TGTGCCAGCAGCCACGGTGTAGCGTCATTCTCTAGCACAGATACGCAGTATTTT. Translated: CASSHGVASFSSTDTQYF.

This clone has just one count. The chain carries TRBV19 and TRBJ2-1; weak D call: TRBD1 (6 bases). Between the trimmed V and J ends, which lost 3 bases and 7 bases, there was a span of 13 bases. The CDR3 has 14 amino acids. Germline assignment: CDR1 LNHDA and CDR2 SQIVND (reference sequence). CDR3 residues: CASSITRGWNEQFF. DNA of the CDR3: TGTGCCAGTAGTATCACCAGGGGTTGGAATGAGCAGTTCTTC.

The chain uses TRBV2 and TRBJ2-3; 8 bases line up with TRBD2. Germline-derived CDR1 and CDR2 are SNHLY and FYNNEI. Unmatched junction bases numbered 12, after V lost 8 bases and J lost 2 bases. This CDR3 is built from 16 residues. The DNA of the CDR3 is TGTGCCAGCCAAGCCCGGGGTAGCGGGATCACAGATACGCAGTATTTT. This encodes CASQARGSGITDTQYF.

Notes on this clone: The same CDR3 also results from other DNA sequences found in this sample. The CDR3 loop is CASSPLTGTGSYEQYF. DNA for the CDR3: TGTGCCAGCAGTCCTCTCACCGGGACAGGGTCCTACGAGCAGTACTTC. This sequence joins TRBV28 and TRBJ2-5; the match to TRBD1 covers 9 bases. The J call may be incorrect, as the DNA end agrees better with TRBJ2-7. The CDR3 contains 16 residues. Germline CDR1 reads MDHEN; CDR2 reads SYDVKM.

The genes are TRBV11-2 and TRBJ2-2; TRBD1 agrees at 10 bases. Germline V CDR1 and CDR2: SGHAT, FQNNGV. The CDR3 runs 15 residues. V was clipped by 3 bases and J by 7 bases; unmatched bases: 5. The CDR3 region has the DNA TGTGCCAGCAGCTTCCGGGACAGGGGCGTCGGGGAGCTGTTTTTT. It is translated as CASSFRDRGVGELFF.

The CDR3 here is CASSPGQEYEQYF. CDR3 DNA sequence: TGCGCCAGCAGCCCCGGACAGGAGTACGAGCAGTACTTC. The chain joins TRBV5-1 to TRBJ2-7, with 7 bases identical to TRBD1. CDR3 length: 13 amino acids. J lost 4 bases, V lost 4 bases, and 5 bases had no gene match. CDR1 and CDR2 from the germline V gene are SGHRS and YFSETQ.

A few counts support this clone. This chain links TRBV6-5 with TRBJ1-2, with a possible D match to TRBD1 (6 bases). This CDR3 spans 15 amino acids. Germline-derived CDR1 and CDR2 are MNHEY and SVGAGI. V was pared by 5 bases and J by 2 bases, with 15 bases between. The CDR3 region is CASSGTQGLNYGYTF. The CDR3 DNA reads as TGTGCCAGCAGTGGTACACAGGGTTTGAACTATGGCTACACCTTC.

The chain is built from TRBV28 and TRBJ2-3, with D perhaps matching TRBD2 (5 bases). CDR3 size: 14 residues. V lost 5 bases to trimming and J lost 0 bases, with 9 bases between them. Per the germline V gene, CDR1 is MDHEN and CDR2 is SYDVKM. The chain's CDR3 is CASSERTSTDTQYF. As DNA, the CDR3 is TGTGCCAGCAGTGAGCGGACTAGCACAGATACGCAGTATTTT.

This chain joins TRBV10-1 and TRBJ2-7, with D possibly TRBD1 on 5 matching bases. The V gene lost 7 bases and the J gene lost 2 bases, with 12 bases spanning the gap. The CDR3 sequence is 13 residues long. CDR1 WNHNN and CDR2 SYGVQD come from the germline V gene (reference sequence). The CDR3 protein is CASTRRTPYEQYF. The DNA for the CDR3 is TGCGCCAGCACCCGCAGGACACCCTACGAGCAGTACTTC.

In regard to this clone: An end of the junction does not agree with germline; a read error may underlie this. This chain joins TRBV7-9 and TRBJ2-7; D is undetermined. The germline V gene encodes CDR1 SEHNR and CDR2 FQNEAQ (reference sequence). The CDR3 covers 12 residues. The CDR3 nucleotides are TGTTCCAGCAGCTTCGTCCAGACGGGGCAGTACTTC. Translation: CSSSFVQTGQYF.

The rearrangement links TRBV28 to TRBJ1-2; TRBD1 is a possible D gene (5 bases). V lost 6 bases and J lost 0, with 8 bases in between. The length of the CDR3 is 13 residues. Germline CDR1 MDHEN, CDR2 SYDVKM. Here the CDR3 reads CASRATANYGYTF. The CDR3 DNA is TGTGCCAGCAGGGCGACAGCTAACTATGGCTACACCTTC.

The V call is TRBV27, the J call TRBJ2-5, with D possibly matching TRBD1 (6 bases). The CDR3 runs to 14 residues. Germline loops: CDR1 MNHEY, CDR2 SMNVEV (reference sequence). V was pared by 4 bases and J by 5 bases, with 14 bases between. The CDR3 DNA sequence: TGTGCCAGCAGTTGCACAGGGACCCTTGAGACCCAGTACTTC. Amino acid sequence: CASSCTGTLETQYF.

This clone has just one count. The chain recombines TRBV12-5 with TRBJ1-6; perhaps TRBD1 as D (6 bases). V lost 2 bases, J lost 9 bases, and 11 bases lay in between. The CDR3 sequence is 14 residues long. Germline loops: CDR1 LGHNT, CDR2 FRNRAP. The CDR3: CASGLTGRGSPLHF. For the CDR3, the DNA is TGTGCTAGTGGTTTGACAGGGAGGGGTTCACCCCTCCACTTT.

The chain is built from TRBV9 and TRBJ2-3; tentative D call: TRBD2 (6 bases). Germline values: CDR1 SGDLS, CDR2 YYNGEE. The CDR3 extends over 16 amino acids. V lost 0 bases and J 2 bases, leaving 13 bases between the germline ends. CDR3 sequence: CASSVDVGGPTDTQYF. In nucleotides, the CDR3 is TGTGCCAGCAGCGTAGATGTGGGAGGTCCCACAGATACGCAGTATTTT.

CDR3 DNA: TGTGCCACCAGAGCAGGACAGGAGAATCAGCCCCAGCATTTT. This codes for CATRAGQENQPQHF. The chain recombines TRBV6-4 with TRBJ1-5; 7 nucleotides agree with TRBD1. The CDR3 has 14 residues. V lost 10 bases to trimming and J lost 4 bases; unmatched junction nucleotides: 10. CDR1 and CDR2 from the germline V gene are MRHNA and SNTAGT.

CDR3 region: CASSLVVGQGYNEQFF. The CDR3 region has the DNA TGCGCCAGCAGCTTGGTAGTTGGACAGGGGTACAATGAGCAGTTCTTC. The J gene is TRBJ2-1, the V gene TRBV5-1; 9 bases line up with TRBD1. This CDR3 is built from 16 residues. V was pared by 0 bases and J by 4 bases, with 5 bases of the junction left unmatched. Germline assignment: CDR1 SGHRS and CDR2 YFSETQ. Complete variable domain (other parts from reference TRBV5-1 and TRBJ2-1): KAGVTQTPRYLIKTRGQQVTLSCSPISGHRSVSWYQQTPGQGLQFLFEYFSETQRNKGNFPGRFSGRQFSNSRSEMNVSTLELGDSALYLCASSLVVGQGYNEQFFGPGTRLTVL.

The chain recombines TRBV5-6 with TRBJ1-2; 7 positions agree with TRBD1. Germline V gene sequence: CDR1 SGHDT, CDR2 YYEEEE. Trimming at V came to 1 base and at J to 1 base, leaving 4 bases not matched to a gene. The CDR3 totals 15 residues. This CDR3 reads CASSLWGQLNYGYTF. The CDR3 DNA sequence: TGTGCCAGCAGCTTGTGGGGACAGCTTAACTATGGCTACACCTTC.

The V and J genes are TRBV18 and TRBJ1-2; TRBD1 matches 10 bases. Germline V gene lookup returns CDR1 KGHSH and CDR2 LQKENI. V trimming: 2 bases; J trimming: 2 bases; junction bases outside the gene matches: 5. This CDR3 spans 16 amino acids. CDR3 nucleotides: TGTGCCAGCTCACCAGTTCCGGGACAGGGGAACTATGGCTACACCTTC. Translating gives CASSPVPGQGNYGYTF. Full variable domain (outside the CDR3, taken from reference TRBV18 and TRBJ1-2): NAGVMQNPRHLVRRRGQEARLRCSPMKGHSHVYWYRQLPEEGLKFMVYLQKENIIDESGMPKERFSAEFPKEGPSILRIQQVVRGDSAAYFCASSPVPGQGNYGYTFGSGTRLTVV.

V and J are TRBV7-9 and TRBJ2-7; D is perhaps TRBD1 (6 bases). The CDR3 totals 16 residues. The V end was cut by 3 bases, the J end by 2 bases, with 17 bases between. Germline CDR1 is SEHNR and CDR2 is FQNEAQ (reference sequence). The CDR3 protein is CASSFGLGADTYEQYF. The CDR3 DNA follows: TGTGCCAGCAGCTTTGGTCTGGGGGCCGACACCTACGAGCAGTACTTC.

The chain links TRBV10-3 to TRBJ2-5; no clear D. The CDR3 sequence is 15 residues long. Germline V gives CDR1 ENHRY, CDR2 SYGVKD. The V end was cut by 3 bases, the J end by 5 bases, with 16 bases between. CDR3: CAISDNVHILETQYF. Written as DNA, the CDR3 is TGTGCCATCAGTGATAACGTGCACATCTTGGAGACCCAGTACTTC.